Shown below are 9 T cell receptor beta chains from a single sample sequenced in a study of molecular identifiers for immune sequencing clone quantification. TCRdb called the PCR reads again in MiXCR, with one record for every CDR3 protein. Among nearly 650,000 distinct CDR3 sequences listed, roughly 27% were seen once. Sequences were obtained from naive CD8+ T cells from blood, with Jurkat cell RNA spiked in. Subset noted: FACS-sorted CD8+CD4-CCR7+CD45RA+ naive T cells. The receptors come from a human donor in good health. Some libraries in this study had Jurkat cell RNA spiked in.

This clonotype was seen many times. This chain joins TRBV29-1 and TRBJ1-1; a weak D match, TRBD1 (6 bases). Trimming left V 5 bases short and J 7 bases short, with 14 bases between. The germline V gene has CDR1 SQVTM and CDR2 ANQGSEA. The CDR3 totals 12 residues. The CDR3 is CSVTGLGGEAFF. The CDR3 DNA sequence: TGCAGCGTTACAGGGTTAGGAGGTGAAGCTTTCTTT.

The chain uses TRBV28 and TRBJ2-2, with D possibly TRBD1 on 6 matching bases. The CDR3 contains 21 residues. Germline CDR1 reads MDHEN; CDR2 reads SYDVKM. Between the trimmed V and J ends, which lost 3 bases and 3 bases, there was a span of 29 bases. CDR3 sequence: CASSFGATGGQGTFDTGELFF. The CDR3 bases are TGTGCCAGCAGTTTTGGTGCCACAGGCGGGCAGGGGACCTTCGACACCGGGGAGCTGTTTTTT.

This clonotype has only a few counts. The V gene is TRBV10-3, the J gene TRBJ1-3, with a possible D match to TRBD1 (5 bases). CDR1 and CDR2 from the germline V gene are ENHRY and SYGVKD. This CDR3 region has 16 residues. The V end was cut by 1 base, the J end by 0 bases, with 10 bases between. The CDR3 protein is CAISELDMSSGNTIYF. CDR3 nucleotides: TGTGCCATCAGTGAGTTGGACATGAGCTCTGGAAACACCATATATTTT.

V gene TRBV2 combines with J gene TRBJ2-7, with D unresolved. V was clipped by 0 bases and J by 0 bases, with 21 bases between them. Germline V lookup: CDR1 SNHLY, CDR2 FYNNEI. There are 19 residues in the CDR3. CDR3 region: CASSEALASRTATSYEQYF. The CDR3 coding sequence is TGTGCCAGCAGTGAAGCGCTTGCCAGCCGGACGGCCACCTCCTACGAGCAGTACTTC.

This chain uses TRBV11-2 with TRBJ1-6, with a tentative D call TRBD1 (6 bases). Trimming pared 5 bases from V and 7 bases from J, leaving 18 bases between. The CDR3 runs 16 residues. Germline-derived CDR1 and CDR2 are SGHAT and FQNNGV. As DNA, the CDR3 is TGTGCCAGCAGCCGATGGATTAGTAGGGGGAATTCACCCCTCCACTTT. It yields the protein CASSRWISRGNSPLHF.

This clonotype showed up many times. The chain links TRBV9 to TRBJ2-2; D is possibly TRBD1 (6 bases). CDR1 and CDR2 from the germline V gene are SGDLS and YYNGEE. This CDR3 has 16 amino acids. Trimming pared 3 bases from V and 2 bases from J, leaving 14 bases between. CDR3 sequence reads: CASSGPRTANTGELFF. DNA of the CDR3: TGTGCCAGCAGCGGTCCCCGGACAGCTAACACCGGGGAGCTGTTTTTT.

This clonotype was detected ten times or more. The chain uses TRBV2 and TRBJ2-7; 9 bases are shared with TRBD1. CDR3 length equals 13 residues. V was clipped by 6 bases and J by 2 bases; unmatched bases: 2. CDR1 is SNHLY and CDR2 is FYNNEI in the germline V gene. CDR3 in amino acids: CASSRDRAYEQYF. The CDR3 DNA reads TGTGCCAGCAGCCGGGACAGGGCCTACGAGCAGTACTTC.

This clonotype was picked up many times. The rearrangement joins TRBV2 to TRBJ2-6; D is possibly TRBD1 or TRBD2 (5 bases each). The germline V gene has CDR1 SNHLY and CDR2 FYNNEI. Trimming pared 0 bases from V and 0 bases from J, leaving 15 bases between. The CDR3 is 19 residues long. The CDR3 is CASSEAAGTVFSGANVLTF. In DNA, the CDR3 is TGTGCCAGCAGTGAAGCGGCCGGGACGGTCTTCTCTGGGGCCAACGTCCTGACTTTC.

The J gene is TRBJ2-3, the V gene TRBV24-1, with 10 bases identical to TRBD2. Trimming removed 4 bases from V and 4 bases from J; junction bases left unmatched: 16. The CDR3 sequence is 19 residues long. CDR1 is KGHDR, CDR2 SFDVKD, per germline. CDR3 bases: TGTGCCACCAGTGAGAGACCCCAAATAGCGGGGGGCTACCCAGATACGCAGTATTTT. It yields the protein CATSERPQIAGGYPDTQYF.